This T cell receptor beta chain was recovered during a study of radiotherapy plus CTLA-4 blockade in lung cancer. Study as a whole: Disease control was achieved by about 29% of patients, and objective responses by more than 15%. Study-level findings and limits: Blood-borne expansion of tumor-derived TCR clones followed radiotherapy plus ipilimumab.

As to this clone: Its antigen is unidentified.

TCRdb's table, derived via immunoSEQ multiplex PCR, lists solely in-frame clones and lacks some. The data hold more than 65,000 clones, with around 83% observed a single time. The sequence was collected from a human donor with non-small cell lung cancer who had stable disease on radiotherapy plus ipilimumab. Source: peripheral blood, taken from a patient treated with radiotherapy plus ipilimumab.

CDR3 loop: CASSEVRPAGSPGELFF. Written as DNA, the CDR3 is TGTGCCAGCAGTGAAGTACGTCCAGCAGGGTCCCCCGGGGAGCTGTTTTTT. The chain couples TRBV2 to TRBJ2-2, with D possibly TRBD1 on 5 matching bases. CDR3 size: 17 residues. Germline V gene sequence: CDR1 SNHLY, CDR2 FYNNEI. Trimming took 1 base from V and 6 from J, leaving 18 bases between them.